The 26 T cell receptor beta chains below all came from one sample that was sequenced in a study of shared clonotypes between healthy human individuals. Sequencing was performed with immunoSEQ multiplex PCR; in TCRdb, only in-frame clones are kept and a portion is missing. The profile shows more than 2 million clones, approximately 96% of them singletons. The sequenced sample consisted of naive CD4+ T cells sorted from blood. The subset is: CD45RA+ positively selected. The receptor source for this set is a man between 18 and 29 years old in good health.

Comment on this clone: This sample also contains other DNA sequences that code for the same CDR3. The chain recombines TRBV10-2 with TRBJ1-2; D ambiguous. Germline loops: CDR1 WSHSY, CDR2 SAAADI. This CDR3 region has 12 residues. Trimming pared 3 bases from V and 0 bases from J, leaving 2 bases between. The CDR3 DNA reads as TGCGCCAGCAGTGACACTAACTATGGCTACACCTTC. Translating it yields CASSDTNYGYTF.

The J gene is TRBJ1-2, the V gene TRBV5-1; no reliable D call. V shed 3 bases and J shed 2 bases, with 8 bases lying between them. Germline V gives CDR1 SGHRS, CDR2 YFSETQ. The CDR3 is 13 amino acids. The CDR3, as DNA: TGCGCCAGCAGCTCAACAGTAAACTATGGCTACACCTTC. Encoded protein: CASSSTVNYGYTF.

Comments on this clone: Different DNA sequences within this sample yield the same CDR3. This sequence joins TRBV6-5 and TRBJ2-7, with 9 positions matching TRBD2. Trimming cost V 4 bases and J 2 bases; bases outside gene matches: 3. Per germline, CDR1 MNHEY and CDR2 SVGAGI. The CDR3 runs to 14 residues. The CDR3 DNA reads as TGTGCCAGCAGTTTGACTAGCGGAGCCTACGAGCAGTACTTC. It codes for CASSLTSGAYEQYF.

Turning to this clone: At one boundary the junction diverges from the germline segment, which might be a read error. The chain recombines TRBV6-6 with TRBJ1-2; 8 nucleotides align to TRBD1. CDR1 is MNHNY and CDR2 is SVGAGI in the germline V gene (reference sequence). The CDR3 is made up of 16 amino acids. The chain's CDR3 is CASSYARDRRNYGYTF. The CDR3 DNA reads as TGTGCCAGCAGTTACGCGAGGGACAGGAGGAACTACGGCTACACCTTC.

The chain links TRBV10-3 to TRBJ2-1; D could derive from TRBD1 or TRBD2 (7 bases each). The CDR3 loop spans 14 amino acids. Trimming pared 7 bases from V and 4 bases from J, leaving 14 bases between. Germline V gives CDR1 ENHRY, CDR2 SYGVKD. CDR3 sequence reads: CAIMGGGPYNEQFF. The CDR3 DNA reads as TGTGCCATCATGGGAGGGGGCCCGTACAATGAGCAGTTCTTC.

This chain uses TRBV7-2 with TRBJ2-1; 13 bases map to TRBD2. CDR1 and CDR2 (germline): SGHTA, FQGNSA. J was trimmed by 2 bases and V by 5 bases; bases with no gene match: 6. This CDR3 spans 17 amino acids. The CDR3 region is CASSRTSGGKAYNEQFF. CDR3 bases: TGTGCCAGCAGCCGGACTAGCGGGGGAAAAGCCTACAATGAGCAGTTCTTC.

CDR3 in DNA: TGTGCCAGCAGCGTAGTTGGACTAGCGGGGACCGGGGAGCTGTTTTTT. It is translated as CASSVVGLAGTGELFF. The chain recombines TRBV9 with TRBJ2-2; 12 bases are shared with TRBD2. With 0 bases clipped from V and 5 bases from J, the junction kept 2 bases outside the gene matches. Germline V gene lookup returns CDR1 SGDLS and CDR2 YYNGEE. The CDR3 extends over 16 amino acids.

J is TRBJ2-7 and V is TRBV27, with 11 bases that match TRBD2. Trimming cost V 5 bases and J 0 bases; bases outside gene matches: 9. Germline V gene sequence: CDR1 MNHEY, CDR2 SMNVEV (reference sequence). The CDR3 loop spans 17 amino acids. CDR3 bases: TGTGCCAGCAGTCTTACGCTAGGGACTAGCGGCTCCTACGAGCAGTACTTC. Translated: CASSLTLGTSGSYEQYF.

About this clone: This CDR3 is also generated by other DNA sequences in the sample. The genes are TRBV10-3 and TRBJ2-7; tentatively, D is TRBD2 (7 bases). Deletions cut 0 bases from V and 0 bases from J, with 12 bases between. This CDR3 has 16 residues. Germline CDR1 ENHRY, CDR2 SYGVKD. DNA for the CDR3: TGTGCCATCAGTGAGTCCGGGGGGCAGGGCTCCTACGAGCAGTACTTC. This encodes CAISESGGQGSYEQYF.

This clone was detected once. This chain connects TRBV6-5 to TRBJ1-6; tentatively, D is TRBD1 (5 bases). The V gene lost 5 bases and the J gene lost 5 bases, with 10 bases spanning the gap. The CDR3 consists of 14 residues. The V gene's germline CDR1 is MNHEY and CDR2 SVGAGI. CDR3 residues: CASSRGRNNSPLHF. The CDR3 DNA reads TGTGCCAGCAGTCGGGGACGGAATAATTCACCCCTCCACTTT.

Written as DNA, the CDR3 is TGTGCCAGCAGCTCCCGACAGGAAGGCGAGCAGTACTTC. This gives the protein CASSSRQEGEQYF. The chain couples TRBV7-2 to TRBJ2-7; perhaps TRBD1 as D (6 bases). The V end was cut by 4 bases, the J end by 6 bases, with 13 bases between. The CDR3 totals 13 residues. Looked up from germline, CDR1 is SGHTA and CDR2 is FQGNSA.

The chain links TRBV6-5 to TRBJ2-5; TRBD2 might be the D (6 bases). Per germline, CDR1 MNHEY and CDR2 SVGAGI. This CDR3 comprises 16 residues. The V and J ends lost 4 bases and 0 bases respectively, with 15 bases between them. The DNA of the CDR3 is TGTGCCAGCAGTTTGGACTCGCGGGGATACCAAGAGACCCAGTACTTC. Protein sequence: CASSLDSRGYQETQYF.

This chain uses TRBV9 with TRBJ2-1; the D is unclear. The CDR3 contains 16 residues. CDR1 is SGDLS, CDR2 YYNGEE, per germline. Trimming took 0 bases from V and 4 from J, leaving 14 bases between them. Here the CDR3 reads CASSVAQTSGYNEQFF. The CDR3 nucleotides are TGTGCCAGCAGCGTAGCTCAGACTTCCGGATACAATGAGCAGTTCTTC.

V is TRBV4-1 and J is TRBJ1-2; D is perhaps TRBD1 (6 bases). The CDR3 contains 17 residues. Germline V CDR1 and CDR2: MGHRA, YSYEKL. Trimming pared 2 bases from V and 4 bases from J, leaving 20 bases between. The CDR3 nucleotides are TGCGCCAGCAGCCAAAATACCCAAACAGGGTCCCCCTATGGCTACACCTTC. Its translation: CASSQNTQTGSPYGYTF.

V usage is TRBV6-5 and J usage is TRBJ2-5; TRBD2 aligns across 7 bases. The CDR3 runs to 14 residues. The trim removed 6 bases at V and 3 bases at J, leaving 7 bases unmatched. Germline V lookup: CDR1 MNHEY, CDR2 SVGAGI. The CDR3 nucleotides are TGTGCCAGCAGAACACGTCGGGGGGAAGAGACCCAGTACTTC. As protein: CASRTRRGEETQYF.

This sequence joins TRBV6-1 and TRBJ2-7; D gene unclear. Per the germline V gene, CDR1 is MNHNS and CDR2 is SASEGT. There are 15 residues in the CDR3. V was cut by 4 bases and J by 4 bases, with 17 bases left in between. The CDR3 sequence is CASSGTGSKKYEQYF. Written as DNA, the CDR3 is TGTGCCAGCAGTGGGACGGGCAGTAAAAAATACGAGCAGTACTTC.

The V call is TRBV11-2, the J call TRBJ2-4; D gene unclear. V was clipped by 0 bases and J by 9 bases, with 18 bases between them. Looked up from germline, CDR1 is SGHAT and CDR2 is FQNNGV. The CDR3 has 16 amino acids. CDR3 amino acids: CASSLDTPSVVGIQYF. The CDR3 DNA reads as TGTGCCAGCAGCTTAGATACGCCTTCCGTAGTTGGCATTCAGTACTTC.

The chain couples TRBV6-6 to TRBJ2-2; D may be TRBD1 (6 bases). V was clipped by 5 bases and J by 1 base, with 11 bases between them. This CDR3 is 15 amino acids long. CDR1 and CDR2 (germline): MNHNY, SVGAGI (reference sequence). The CDR3 sequence is CASSIDRLNTGELFF. The CDR3 DNA follows: TGTGCCAGCAGTATTGACAGGCTGAACACCGGGGAGCTGTTTTTT.

The chain has TRBV5-1 and TRBJ1-1, with D perhaps matching TRBD1 (5 bases). The CDR3 extends over 15 amino acids. Germline-derived CDR1 and CDR2 are SGHRS and YFSETQ. Trimming shortened V by 0 bases and J by 0 bases, and 9 bases separated the two germline ends. CDR3 protein: CASSLDGRVNTEAFF. CDR3 coding DNA: TGCGCCAGCAGCTTGGATGGCAGGGTGAACACTGAAGCTTTCTTT.

V is TRBV19 and J is TRBJ2-3; D is possibly TRBD2 (5 bases). The CDR3 covers 14 residues. Trimming removed 1 base at V and 7 bases at J, with 12 bases between. Germline CDR1 reads LNHDA; CDR2 reads SQIVND (reference sequence). The CDR3 spells CASSIVGGSNTQYF. The CDR3 DNA sequence: TGTGCCAGTAGTATAGTAGGAGGAAGTAATACGCAGTATTTT.

The V call is TRBV2, the J call TRBJ2-6, with no clear D. The CDR3 covers 14 residues. V was cut by 4 bases and J by 0 bases, with 4 bases left in between. Germline V gene data show CDR1 as SNHLY and CDR2 as FYNNEI. CDR3 in amino acids: CASSAYSGANVLTF. In DNA form, the CDR3 reads TGTGCCAGCAGTGCGTACTCTGGGGCCAACGTCCTGACTTTC.

This chain uses TRBV2 with TRBJ2-3; 8 nucleotides align to TRBD2. Germline CDR1 reads SNHLY; CDR2 reads FYNNEI. The CDR3 covers 16 residues. Trimming took 2 bases from V and 4 from J; bases not matched to a gene: 8. The CDR3 coding sequence is TGTGCCAGCAGTGAAATTGGACTAGCTATTGCAGATACGCAGTATTTT. Protein: CASSEIGLAIADTQYF.

The rearrangement uses TRBV2 and TRBJ2-2; TRBD1 is a possible D gene (7 bases). Germline CDR1 SNHLY, CDR2 FYNNEI. V was trimmed by 4 bases and J by 7 bases, leaving 13 bases between them. The CDR3 is 14 residues long. CDR3 amino acids: CASSGRGLDGELFF. The CDR3 coding sequence is TGTGCCAGCAGTGGGAGGGGGCTGGACGGGGAGCTGTTTTTT.

J is TRBJ2-3 and V is TRBV28; D is unresolved. Germline values: CDR1 MDHEN, CDR2 SYDVKM. The CDR3 has 15 amino acids. V was clipped by 4 bases and J by 1 base, with 12 bases between them. The CDR3 region has the DNA TGTGCCAGCAGTTATTCCGATCCGGGCACAGATACGCAGTATTTT. Translation gives CASSYSDPGTDTQYF.

The chain combines TRBV30 with TRBJ2-1; D might be TRBD2 (6 bases). The CDR3 runs 15 residues. Trimming removed 4 bases from V and 0 bases from J, with 13 bases in between. Per the germline V gene, CDR1 is GTSNPN and CDR2 is SVGIG (reference sequence). The CDR3 sequence is CAWKVAGPSYNEQFF. The CDR3 bases are TGTGCCTGGAAGGTCGCGGGGCCCTCCTACAATGAGCAGTTCTTC.

The chain is built from TRBV5-1 and TRBJ2-1, with D perhaps TRBD1 (6 bases). This CDR3 region has 16 residues. The germline V gene has CDR1 SGHRS and CDR2 YFSETQ. V was trimmed by 1 base and J by 1 base, leaving 12 bases between them. In nucleotides, the CDR3 is TGCGCCAGCAGCTTGCCTCGGGACAAATCCTACAATGAGCAGTTCTTC. This codes for CASSLPRDKSYNEQFF.